The rows below give T cell receptor beta chains drawn from one sample of a study of T cell responses to AZD1222 COVID-19 vaccine. Method: immunoSEQ multiplex PCR; TCRdb's copy keeps in-frame clones and lacks some. This sample has roughly 140,000 clones, with about 90% found just once. The source was peripheral blood, collected on day 0 of AZD1222 vaccination. The receptors derive from an adult in good health. CDR3s include the opening cysteine and the closing phenylalanine or tryptophan. D genes are given only for firm matches. Size values are once, few and many counts, or a class for expanded clones, and some rows have none.

abundance,j_gene,v_gene,d_gene,CDR3nt,CDR3aa
-,TRBJ2-3,TRBV29-1,-,TGCAGCGTTGAAGGAAACCCAGCAAGCACAGATACGCAGTATTTT,CSVEGNPASTDTQYF
-,TRBJ2-2,TRBV9,-,TGTGCCAGCAGCGTATTTGTTCAGAAGGGCCTGAACACCGGGGAGCTGTTTTTT,CASSVFVQKGLNTGELFF
-,TRBJ2-7,TRBV6-2/TRBV6-3,-,TGTGCCAGCAGTTACTCCTACTACCTCGACGAGCAGTACTTC,CASSYSYYLDEQYF
-,TRBJ1-2,TRBV10-3,-,TGTGCCATCAGTGAGTCTGGCAGTAACTATGGCTACACCTTC,CAISESGSNYGYTF
once,TRBJ1-3,TRBV3-1/TRBV3-2,-,TGTGCCAGCAGCCAGAGGAGGGGAGCAGGAAACACCATATATTTT,CASSQRRGAGNTIYF
once,TRBJ2-7,TRBV24-1,TRBD1,TGTGCCACCAGTGTCCGGACAGGGGTGGGCAACGAGCAGTACTTC,CATSVRTGVGNEQYF
-,TRBJ1-2,TRBV6-2/TRBV6-3,-,TGTGCCAGCAGTTACTCGACAGGCCTTGGCTTAAACTATGGCTACACCTTC,CASSYSTGLGLNYGYTF
-,TRBJ1-5,TRBV6-2/TRBV6-3,-,TGTGCCAGCAGTTACCGACCGGGGGTGAGCAATCAGCCCCAGCATTTT,CASSYRPGVSNQPQHF
-,TRBJ2-5,TRBV5-6,-,TGTGCCAGCAGTTCATTTACGTACCAAGAGACCCAGTACTTC,CASSSFTYQETQYF
-,TRBJ2-7,TRBV9,-,TGTGCCAGCAGCCCGTTGGGCGGACACTACGAGCAGTACTTC,CASSPLGGHYEQYF
-,TRBJ2-1,TRBV12-3/TRBV12-4,-,TGTGCCAGCAGTTTAGGCTTTAATGAGCAGTTCTTC,CASSLGFNEQFF
-,TRBJ1-5,TRBV19,TRBD1,TGTGCCAGTAGATCCAGGGGGCTAGGTAATCAGCCCCAGCATTTT,CASRSRGLGNQPQHF
-,TRBJ1-4,TRBV6-1,-,TGTGCCAGCAGGGAACCTCCAGACTGGGCTAATGAAAAACTGTTTTTT,CASREPPDWANEKLFF
-,TRBJ2-3,TRBV7-2,TRBD1,TGTGCCAGCAGCTTCCCAGGGGGCACCGTCACAGATACGCAGTATTTT,CASSFPGGTVTDTQYF
-,TRBJ2-2,TRBV5-1,TRBD1,TGCGCCAGCAGCGCGGCGGACAGGGCCGCCGGGGAGCTGTTTTTT,CASSAADRAAGELFF
-,TRBJ1-6,TRBV4-3,-,TGCGCCAGCAGCCAAGATCGGGACTCACCCCTCCACTTT,CASSQDRDSPLHF
few,TRBJ1-1,TRBV6-5,-,TGTGCCAGCAGCCAGACAGAGATGAACACTGAAGCTTTCTTT,CASSQTEMNTEAFF
-,TRBJ1-6,TRBV18,-,TGTGCCAGCTCACCCTCAAATTCACCCCTCCACTTT,CASSPSNSPLHF
-,TRBJ2-3,TRBV6-5,-,TGTGCCAGCAGTTCCACGGGTACCACGCAGTATTTT,CASSSTGTTQYF
-,TRBJ2-7,TRBV6-1,TRBD1,TGTGCCAGCAGTGAAGGGAGGACAGGGCGGGAGCAGTACTTC,CASSEGRTGREQYF
-,TRBJ1-2,TRBV9,-,TGTGCCAGCAGCGTAGATGCCGGCTCTGCTAACTATGGCTACACCTTC,CASSVDAGSANYGYTF
-,TRBJ2-7,TRBV3-1/TRBV3-2,-,TGTGCCAGCAGCTCGAGACAGCCCCCCTACGAGCAGTACTTC,CASSSRQPPYEQYF